The next 12 T cell receptor beta chains were all read from a single sample in a study of blood T cell repertoires in COVID-19. Repertoires were generated with immunoSEQ multiplex PCR, while TCRdb's copy carries only in-frame clones and drops some. The sample lists 400,000 to 450,000 clones; about nine tenths were seen once. Material for sequencing was peripheral blood. The receptors shown here come from a woman aged 45-60 years with COVID-19, enrolled during active disease.

The chain combines TRBV11-2 with TRBJ1-2; no firm D call. CDR1 is SGHAT and CDR2 is FQNNGV in the germline V gene. This CDR3 has 12 amino acids. The V end was cut by 5 bases, the J end by 2 bases, with 6 bases between. CDR3 coding DNA: TGTGCCAGCAGCCCGGGGAACTATGGCTACACCTTC. Protein: CASSPGNYGYTF.

The chain couples TRBV5-1 to TRBJ2-3, with TRBD2 identical over 9 bases. Germline V gives CDR1 SGHRS, CDR2 YFSETQ. The junction had 10 bases not matched to a gene; V was cut back by 4 bases and J by 4 bases. This CDR3 comprises 16 residues. Here the CDR3 reads CASSGGLASFADTQYF. CDR3 DNA sequence: TGCGCCAGCAGCGGGGGACTAGCCTCTTTCGCAGATACGCAGTATTTT.

This chain joins TRBV20-1 and TRBJ2-7; D might be TRBD1 (6 bases). Between the trimmed V and J ends, which lost 3 bases and 3 bases, there was a span of 15 bases. The CDR3 spans 14 residues. CDR1 DFQATT and CDR2 SNEGSKA come from the germline V gene (reference sequence). The CDR3 nucleotides are TGCAGTGCTAGTTTGGACTGGGACAACTACGAGCAGTACTTC. Amino acid sequence: CSASLDWDNYEQYF.

CDR3 amino acids: CSVEGNTGLGYTF. In nucleotides, the CDR3 is TGCAGCGTTGAAGGGAATACAGGGCTTGGCTACACCTTC. The chain uses TRBV29-1 and TRBJ1-2; D possibly corresponds to TRBD1 (6 bases). Germline V gene sequence: CDR1 SQVTM, CDR2 ANQGSEA. The V and J ends lost 1 base and 7 bases respectively, with 13 bases between them. The CDR3 has 13 amino acids.

This clone was detected only once. The J gene is TRBJ1-2, the V gene TRBV28; 11 nucleotides line up with TRBD1. V lost 2 bases to trimming and J lost 3 bases; unmatched junction nucleotides: 2. This CDR3 is built from 15 residues. The germline V gene encodes CDR1 MDHEN and CDR2 SYDVKM. The CDR3 sequence is CASSLGGQGDYGYTF. CDR3 bases: TGTGCCAGCAGTTTAGGGGGACAGGGGGACTATGGCTACACCTTC.

V and J are TRBV2 and TRBJ2-7; TRBD1 matches at 9 bases. V was pared by 5 bases and J by 2 bases, with 4 bases of the junction left unmatched. CDR1 SNHLY and CDR2 FYNNEI come from the germline V gene. The CDR3 is 14 amino acids. The CDR3 is CASSNRDRAYEQYF. As DNA, the CDR3 is TGTGCCAGCAGTAACCGGGACAGGGCCTACGAGCAGTACTTC.

The DNA of the CDR3 is TGTGCCAGCAGCGTAGATGGACAGGCCATCACCGGGGAGCTGTTTTTT. Its protein is CASSVDGQAITGELFF. The J gene is TRBJ2-2, the V gene TRBV9, with 7 bases that match TRBD1. The germline V gene encodes CDR1 SGDLS and CDR2 YYNGEE. V shed 0 bases and J 4 bases; nucleotides not matched to a gene: 6. This CDR3 spans 16 amino acids. Complete variable domain (other parts from reference TRBV9 and TRBJ2-2): DSGVTQTPKHLITATGQRVTLRCSPRSGDLSVYWYQQSLDQGLQFLIQYYNGEERAKGNILERFSAQQFPDLHSELNLSSLELGDSALYFCASSVDGQAITGELFFGEGSRLTVL.

The chain employs TRBV6-5 and TRBJ2-3, with D possibly being TRBD2 (6 bases). The V gene lost 6 bases and the J gene lost 5 bases, with 15 bases spanning the gap. Per germline, CDR1 MNHEY and CDR2 SVGAGI. The CDR3 runs to 14 residues. Here the CDR3 reads CASSLTSFVDTQYF. The CDR3 nucleotides read TGTGCCAGCAGCCTTACTAGCTTTGTAGATACGCAGTATTTT.

V gene TRBV6-6 combines with J gene TRBJ2-1; 9 bases match TRBD1. The germline V gene has CDR1 MNHNY and CDR2 SVGAGI (reference sequence). J was trimmed by 7 bases and V by 7 bases; bases with no gene match: 8. There are 14 residues in the CDR3. CDR3 DNA sequence: TGTGCCAGCACCCCGGGACAGGGTCGTAATGAGCAGTTCTTC. It codes for CASTPGQGRNEQFF.

The genes are TRBV5-1 and TRBJ1-3; 7 bases line up with TRBD1. CDR3 size: 17 residues. J lost 0 bases, V lost 3 bases, and 9 bases had no gene match. The V gene's germline CDR1 is SGHRS and CDR2 YFSETQ. CDR3 loop: CASSSDRPLDSGNTIYF. The CDR3 nucleotides read TGCGCCAGCAGCTCGGACAGGCCTCTCGACTCTGGAAACACCATATATTTT.

Worth noting for this clone: Different DNA sequences within this sample yield the same CDR3. The chain uses TRBV7-9 and TRBJ2-2, with 11 bases matching TRBD1. Germline V lookup: CDR1 SEHNR, CDR2 FQNEAQ (reference sequence). The CDR3 runs 15 residues. The V and J ends lost 3 bases and 5 bases, in that order; junction bases with no gene match: 2. The CDR3 here is CASSFGTGGTGELFF. The CDR3 coding sequence is TGTGCCAGCAGCTTCGGGACAGGGGGGACCGGGGAGCTGTTTTTT. Variable domain in full (rest from reference TRBV7-9 and TRBJ2-2): DTGVSQNPRHKITKRGQNVTFRCDPISEHNRLYWYRQTLGQGPEFLTYFQNEAQLEKSRLLSDRFSAERPKGSFSTLEIQRTEQGDSAMYLCASSFGTGGTGELFFGEGSRLTVL.

The chain couples TRBV23-1 to TRBJ1-5; 8 bases map to TRBD1. TRBV23-1 is placed among ORFs of uncertain function. The CDR3 sequence is 15 residues long. V was clipped by 5 bases and J by 2 bases; unmatched bases: 5. In DNA, the CDR3 is TGCGCCAGCAGTGAGACAGGGGACCGCAATCAGCCCCAGCATTTT. This encodes CASSETGDRNQPQHF.